The subject of this entry is one TCR beta chain. The antigen remains unidentified. The junction departs from the called germline gene at one end, perhaps through a read error. The PBMCs were taken from 10 ml of fresh peripheral blood. This CDR3 comprises 13 residues. Germline CDR1 SQVTM, CDR2 ANQGSEA. This specimen comes from a study of Graves' ophthalmopathy and Graves' hyperthyroidism. Study-level findings and limits: Detected in blood as well were most expanded thyroid clonotypes with frequency above 0.001.

Scientists amplified the TCR beta CDR3 regions from RNA transcripts. An opening RT-PCR round employed HTBI primers and preceded a second-round multiplex PCR. TCRdb called the multiplex PCR reads again in MiXCR, with one record for every CDR3 protein. The sample lists about 230,000 distinct CDR3 sequences; around 45% were seen once. The sample taken for sequencing was peripheral blood. This sequence originates from an adult man with Graves' ophthalmopathy. The rearrangement links TRBV29-1 to TRBJ1-1; 7 bases agree with TRBD1. This CDR3 is CSVVDRSNTEALF. CDR3 sequence (DNA): TGCAGCGTTGTGGACAGGTCAAACACTGAAGCTCTCTTT.